This T cell receptor (beta chain) was documented in a study of T cell changes during pregnancy in multiple sclerosis. Germline V gene data show CDR1 as ENHRY and CDR2 as SYGVKD. V trimming: 5 bases; J trimming: 4 bases; junction bases outside the gene matches: 18. The CDR3 has 18 residues. This clone was detected only once. Sequenced by immunoSEQ multiplex PCR; TCRdb stores in-frame clones only, minus some. The data contain 60,000 to 70,000 clones, roughly 89% of them seen just once; the ten biggest clones take up about 2.2%. This TCR came from a female donor in good health, enrolled as a control in a pregnancy study. The rearrangement links TRBV10-3 to TRBJ1-2; 8 bases are a match to TRBD1. Material: peripheral blood, obtained in the third trimester of pregnancy. The CDR3 DNA reads TGTGCCATCAGTTCCCGCGATCTTGGACAGGGACCCGTCTATGGCTACACCTTC. It codes for CAISSRDLGQGPVYGYTF.